This entry concerns a single TCR beta chain. Germline V CDR1 and CDR2: PRHDT, FYEKMQ (reference sequence). This CDR3 is 14 amino acids long. Trimming stripped 5 bases from V and 1 base from J, with 11 bases between. Cells designated naive CD8 were CD45RO-negative and were positively selected for CCR7, with terminally differentiated effector memory CD45RA+ cells excluded. The data stem from a study of shared clonotypes between healthy human individuals. Using immunoSEQ multiplex PCR, the repertoire was profiled, and TCRdb retains in-frame clones only, with some absent. The data hold about 2.2 million clones, with approximately 92% observed a single time.

The chain recombines TRBV13 with TRBJ1-1; D possibly corresponds to TRBD1 (6 bases). The TCR was taken from a man between 18 and 35 years old in good health. Some clones in this sample may be carry-over from other donors' samples. Sequencing was performed on naive CD8+ T cells from PBMCs. CDR3 region: CASSASDRNTEAFF. The DNA of the CDR3 is TGTGCCAGCAGCGCCTCGGACAGGAACACTGAAGCTTTCTTT.